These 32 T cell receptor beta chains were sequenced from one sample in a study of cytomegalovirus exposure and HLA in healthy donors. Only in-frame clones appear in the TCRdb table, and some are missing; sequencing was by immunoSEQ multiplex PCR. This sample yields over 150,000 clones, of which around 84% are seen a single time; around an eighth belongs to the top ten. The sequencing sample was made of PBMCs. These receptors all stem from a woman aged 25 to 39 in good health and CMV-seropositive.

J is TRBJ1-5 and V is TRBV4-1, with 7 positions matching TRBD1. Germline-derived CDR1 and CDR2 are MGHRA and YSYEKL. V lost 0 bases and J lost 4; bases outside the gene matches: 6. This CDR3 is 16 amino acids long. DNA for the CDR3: TGCGCCAGCAGCCAAGATCCGACAGGGAAGAATCAGCCCCAGCATTTT. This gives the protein CASSQDPTGKNQPQHF.

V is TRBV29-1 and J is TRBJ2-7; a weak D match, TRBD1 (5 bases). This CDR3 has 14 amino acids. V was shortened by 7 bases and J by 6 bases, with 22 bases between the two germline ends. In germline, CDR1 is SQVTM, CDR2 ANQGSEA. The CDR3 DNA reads TGCAGCGGAAGAGGTCAGGGATCTGCGGTCGAGCAGTACTTC. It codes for CSGRGQGSAVEQYF.

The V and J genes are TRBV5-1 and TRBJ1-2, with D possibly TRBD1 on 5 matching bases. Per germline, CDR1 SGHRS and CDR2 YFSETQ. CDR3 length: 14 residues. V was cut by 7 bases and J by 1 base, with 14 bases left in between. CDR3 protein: CASGPLTVNYGYTF. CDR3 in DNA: TGCGCCAGCGGCCCACTGACAGTTAACTATGGCTACACCTTC.

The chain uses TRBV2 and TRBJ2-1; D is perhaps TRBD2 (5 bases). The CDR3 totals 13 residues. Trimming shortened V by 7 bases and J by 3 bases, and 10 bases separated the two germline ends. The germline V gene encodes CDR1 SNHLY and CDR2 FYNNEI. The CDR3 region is CASKGDGYNEQFF. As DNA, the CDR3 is TGTGCCAGCAAGGGAGACGGCTACAATGAGCAGTTCTTC.

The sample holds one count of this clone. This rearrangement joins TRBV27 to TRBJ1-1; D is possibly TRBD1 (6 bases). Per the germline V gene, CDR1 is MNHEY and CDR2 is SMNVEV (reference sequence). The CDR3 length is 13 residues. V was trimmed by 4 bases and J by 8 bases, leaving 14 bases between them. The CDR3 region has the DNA TGTGCCAGCAGTTCCCATCGGACAGCAGAAGCTTTCTTT. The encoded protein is CASSSHRTAEAFF.

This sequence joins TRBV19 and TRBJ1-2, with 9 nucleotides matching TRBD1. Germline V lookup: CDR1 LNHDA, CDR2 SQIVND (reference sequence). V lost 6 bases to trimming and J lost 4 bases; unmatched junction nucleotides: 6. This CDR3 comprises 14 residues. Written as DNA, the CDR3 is TGTGCCAGTAGGCCGGGACAGGGCATCTATGGCTACACCTTC. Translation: CASRPGQGIYGYTF.

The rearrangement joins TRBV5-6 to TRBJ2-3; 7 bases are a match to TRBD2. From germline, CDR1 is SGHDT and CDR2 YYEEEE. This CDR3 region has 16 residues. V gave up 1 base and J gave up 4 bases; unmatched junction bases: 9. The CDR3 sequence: CASSLWREWEADTQYF. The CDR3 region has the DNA TGTGCCAGCAGCTTGTGGCGGGAGTGGGAGGCAGATACGCAGTATTTT.

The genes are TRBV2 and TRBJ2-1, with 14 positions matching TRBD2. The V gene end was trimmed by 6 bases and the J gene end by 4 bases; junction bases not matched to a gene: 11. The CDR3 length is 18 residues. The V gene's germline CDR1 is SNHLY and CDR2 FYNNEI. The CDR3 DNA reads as TGTGCCAGCAGGTTATTCCTGGGACTAGCGGGAGATTACAATGAGCAGTTCTTC. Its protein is CASRLFLGLAGDYNEQFF.

The CDR3 coding sequence is TGTGCCAGCAGTGAATCCTATAGCAATCAGCCCCAGCATTTT. Translation: CASSESYSNQPQHF. V and J are TRBV6-1 and TRBJ1-5; D not resolved. CDR3 size: 14 residues. V lost 2 bases and J lost 0, with 5 bases in between. CDR1 is MNHNS and CDR2 is SASEGT in the germline V gene.

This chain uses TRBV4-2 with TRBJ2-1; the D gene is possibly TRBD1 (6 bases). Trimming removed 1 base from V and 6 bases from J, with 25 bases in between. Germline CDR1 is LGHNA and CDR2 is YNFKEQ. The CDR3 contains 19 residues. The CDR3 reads CASSQAYGGGGSSINEQFF. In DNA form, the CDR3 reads TGTGCCAGCAGCCAAGCGTATGGGGGTGGGGGCTCCTCAATCAATGAGCAGTTCTTC.

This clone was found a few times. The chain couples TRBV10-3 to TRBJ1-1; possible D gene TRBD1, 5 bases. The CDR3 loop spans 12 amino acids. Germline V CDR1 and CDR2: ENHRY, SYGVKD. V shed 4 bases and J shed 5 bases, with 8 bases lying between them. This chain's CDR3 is CAISVGGTEAFF. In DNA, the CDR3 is TGTGCCATCAGTGTCGGGGGGACTGAAGCTTTCTTT.

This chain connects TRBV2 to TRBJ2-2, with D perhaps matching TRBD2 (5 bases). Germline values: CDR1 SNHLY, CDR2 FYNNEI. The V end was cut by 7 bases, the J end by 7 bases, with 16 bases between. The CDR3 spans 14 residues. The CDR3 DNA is TGTGCCAGCACCCCCGTTTCGGGGATCGGGGAGCTGTTTTTT. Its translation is CASTPVSGIGELFF. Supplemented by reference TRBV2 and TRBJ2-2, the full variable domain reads EPEVTQTPSHQVTQMGQEVILRCVPISNHLYFYWYRQILGQKVEFLVSFYNNEISEKSEIFDDQFSVERPDGSNFTLKIRSTKLEDSAMYFCASTPVSGIGELFFGEGSRLTVL.

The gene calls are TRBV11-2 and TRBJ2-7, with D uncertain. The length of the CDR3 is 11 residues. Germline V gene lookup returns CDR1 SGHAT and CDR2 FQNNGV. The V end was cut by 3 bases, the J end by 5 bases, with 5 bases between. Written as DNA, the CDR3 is TGTGCCAGCAGCTTCAATGACGAGCAGTACTTC. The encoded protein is CASSFNDEQYF.

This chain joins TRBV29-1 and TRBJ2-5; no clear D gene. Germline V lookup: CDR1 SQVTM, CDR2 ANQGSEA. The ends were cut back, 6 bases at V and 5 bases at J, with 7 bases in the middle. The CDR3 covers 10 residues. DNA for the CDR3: TGCAGCGTATCCTTGGAGACCCAGTACTTC. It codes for CSVSLETQYF.

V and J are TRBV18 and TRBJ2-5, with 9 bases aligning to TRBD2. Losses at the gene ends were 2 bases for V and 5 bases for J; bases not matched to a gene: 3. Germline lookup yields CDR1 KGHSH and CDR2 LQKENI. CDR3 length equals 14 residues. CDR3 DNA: TGTGCCAGCTCACCAGGGACTAGCCAGGAGACCCAGTACTTC. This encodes CASSPGTSQETQYF.

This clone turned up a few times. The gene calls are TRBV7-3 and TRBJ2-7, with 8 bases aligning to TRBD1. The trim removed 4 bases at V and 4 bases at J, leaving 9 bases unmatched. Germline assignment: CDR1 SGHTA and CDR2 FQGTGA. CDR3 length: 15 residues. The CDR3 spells CASSSPGGFSYEQYF. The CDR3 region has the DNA TGTGCCAGCAGCTCCCCAGGGGGCTTTTCGTACGAGCAGTACTTC.

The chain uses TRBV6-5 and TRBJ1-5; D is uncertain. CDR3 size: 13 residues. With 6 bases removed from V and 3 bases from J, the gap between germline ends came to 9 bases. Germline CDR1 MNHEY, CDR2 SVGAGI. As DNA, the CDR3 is TGTGCCAGCAGATCCTACTCCAATCAGCCCCAGCATTTT. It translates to CASRSYSNQPQHF.

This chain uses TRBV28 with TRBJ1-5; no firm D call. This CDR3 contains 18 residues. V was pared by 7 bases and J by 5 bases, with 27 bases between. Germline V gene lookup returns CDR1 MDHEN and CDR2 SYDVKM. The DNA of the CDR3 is TGTGCCAGCATCCCTAACCCCGGGAAGGGAAGCAGATATCAGCCCCAGCATTTT. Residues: CASIPNPGKGSRYQPQHF.

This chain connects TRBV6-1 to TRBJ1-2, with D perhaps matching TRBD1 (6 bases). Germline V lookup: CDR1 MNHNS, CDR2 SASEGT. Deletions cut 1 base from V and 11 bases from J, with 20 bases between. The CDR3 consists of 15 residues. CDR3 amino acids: CASSEGLRGTIRYTF. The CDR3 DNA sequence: TGTGCCAGCAGTGAAGGGTTGAGGGGGACAATCCGTTACACCTTC.

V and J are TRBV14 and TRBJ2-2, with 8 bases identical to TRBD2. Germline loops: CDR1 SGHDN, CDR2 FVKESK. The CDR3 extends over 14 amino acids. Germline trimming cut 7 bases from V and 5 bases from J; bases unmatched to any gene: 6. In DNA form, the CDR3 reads TGTGCCAGCAAAGAGCGGGAGTGGACCGGGGAGCTGTTTTTT. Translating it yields CASKEREWTGELFF.

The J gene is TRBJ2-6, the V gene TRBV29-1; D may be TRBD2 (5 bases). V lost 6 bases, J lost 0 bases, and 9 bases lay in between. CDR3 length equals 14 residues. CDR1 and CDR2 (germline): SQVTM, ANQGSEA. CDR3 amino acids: CSVPEGSGANVLTF. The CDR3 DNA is TGCAGCGTCCCCGAGGGCTCTGGGGCCAACGTCCTGACTTTC.

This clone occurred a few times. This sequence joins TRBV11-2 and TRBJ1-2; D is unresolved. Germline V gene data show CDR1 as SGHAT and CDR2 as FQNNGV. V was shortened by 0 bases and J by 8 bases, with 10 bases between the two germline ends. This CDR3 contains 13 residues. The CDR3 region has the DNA TGTGCCAGCAGCTTAGATCGTAGGAGCGGCTACACCTTC. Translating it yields CASSLDRRSGYTF.

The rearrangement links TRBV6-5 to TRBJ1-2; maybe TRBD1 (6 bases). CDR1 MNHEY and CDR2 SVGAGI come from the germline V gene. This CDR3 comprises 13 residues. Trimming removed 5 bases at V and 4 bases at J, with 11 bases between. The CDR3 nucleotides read TGTGCCAGCAGTGTTGACAGGTTCTATGGCTACACCTTC. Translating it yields CASSVDRFYGYTF.

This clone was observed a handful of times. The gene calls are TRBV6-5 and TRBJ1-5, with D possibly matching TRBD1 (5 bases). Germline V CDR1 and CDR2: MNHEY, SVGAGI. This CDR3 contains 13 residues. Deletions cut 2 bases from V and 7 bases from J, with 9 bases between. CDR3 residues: CASSYGRAQPQHF. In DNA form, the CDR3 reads TGTGCCAGCAGTTACGGCAGGGCCCAGCCCCAGCATTTT.

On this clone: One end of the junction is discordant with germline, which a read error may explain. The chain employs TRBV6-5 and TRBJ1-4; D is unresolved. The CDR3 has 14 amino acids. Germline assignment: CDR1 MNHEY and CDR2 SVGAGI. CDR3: CASNYAGPNEKLFF. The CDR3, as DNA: TGTGCCAGCAATTACGCGGGTCCTAATGAAAAACTGTTTTTT.

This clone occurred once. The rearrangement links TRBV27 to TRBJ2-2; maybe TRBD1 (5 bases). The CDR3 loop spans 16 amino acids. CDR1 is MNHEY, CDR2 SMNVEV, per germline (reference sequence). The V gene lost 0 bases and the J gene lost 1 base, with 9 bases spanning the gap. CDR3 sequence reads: CASSLSGRVNTGELFF. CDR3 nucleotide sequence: TGTGCCAGCAGTTTATCCGGCAGGGTGAACACCGGGGAGCTGTTTTTT.

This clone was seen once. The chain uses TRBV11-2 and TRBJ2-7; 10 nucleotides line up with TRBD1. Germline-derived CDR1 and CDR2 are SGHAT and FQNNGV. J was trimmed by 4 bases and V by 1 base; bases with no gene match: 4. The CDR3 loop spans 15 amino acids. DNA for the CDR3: TGTGCCAGCAGCTTAGCGGGACAGGGGAGGTACGAGCAGTACTTC. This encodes CASSLAGQGRYEQYF.

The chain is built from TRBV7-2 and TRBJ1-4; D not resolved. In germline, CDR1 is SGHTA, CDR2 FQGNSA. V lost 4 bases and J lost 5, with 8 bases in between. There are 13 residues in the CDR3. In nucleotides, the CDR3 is TGTGCCAGCAGCTCCCCTCTAAATGAAAAACTGTTTTTT. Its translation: CASSSPLNEKLFF.

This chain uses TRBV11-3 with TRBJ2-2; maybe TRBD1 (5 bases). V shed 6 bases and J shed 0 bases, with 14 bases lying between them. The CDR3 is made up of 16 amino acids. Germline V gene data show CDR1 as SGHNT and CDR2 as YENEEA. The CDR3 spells CASSRGAVANTGELFF. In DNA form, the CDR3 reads TGTGCCAGCAGTAGGGGCGCCGTAGCGAACACCGGGGAGCTGTTTTTT. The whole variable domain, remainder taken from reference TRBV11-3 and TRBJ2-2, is EAGVVQSPRYKIIEKKQPVAFWCNPISGHNTLYWYLQNLGQGPELLIRYENEEAVDDSQLPKDRFSAERLKGVDSTLKIQPAELGDSAVYLCASSRGAVANTGELFFGEGSRLTVL.

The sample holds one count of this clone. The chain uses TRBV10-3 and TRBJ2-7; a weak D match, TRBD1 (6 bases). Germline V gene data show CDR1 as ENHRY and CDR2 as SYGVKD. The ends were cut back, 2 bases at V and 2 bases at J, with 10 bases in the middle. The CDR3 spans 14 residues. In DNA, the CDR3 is TGTGCCATCAGTGAGACAGGGAGCGCCTACGAGCAGTACTTC. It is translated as CAISETGSAYEQYF.

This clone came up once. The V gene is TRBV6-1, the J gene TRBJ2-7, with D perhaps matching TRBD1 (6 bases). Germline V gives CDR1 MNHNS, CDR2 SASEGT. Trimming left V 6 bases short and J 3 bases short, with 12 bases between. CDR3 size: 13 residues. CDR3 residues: CASRSGTNYEQYF. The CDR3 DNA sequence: TGTGCCAGCAGATCCGGGACAAACTACGAGCAGTACTTC.

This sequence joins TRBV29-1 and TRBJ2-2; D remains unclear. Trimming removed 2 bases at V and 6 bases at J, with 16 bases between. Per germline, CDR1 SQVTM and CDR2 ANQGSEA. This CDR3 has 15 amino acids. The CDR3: CSVEQYRANSGELFF. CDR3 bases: TGCAGCGTTGAACAATATAGAGCTAATTCCGGGGAGCTGTTTTTT.